One sample yielded the 32 T cell receptor beta chains listed below, sequenced in a study of T cells in Graves' hyperthyroidism and ophthalmopathy. It was RNA transcripts that yielded the amplified TCR beta CDR3 regions. HTBI primers were employed in a first-round RT-PCR of the TCR CDR3. A single record per CDR3 protein comes from TCRdb applying MiXCR to the multiplex PCR reads. This sample has some 270,000 distinct CDR3 sequences, with less than 15% found just once. Sequenced: blood. These receptors were collected from a woman younger than 45 with Graves' hyperthyroidism that later progressed to Graves' ophthalmopathy.

This clonotype came up many times. V is TRBV6-1 and J is TRBJ1-1; TRBD1 agrees at 7 bases. This CDR3 has 14 amino acids. J lost 1 base, V lost 6 bases, and 5 bases had no gene match. Germline V lookup: CDR1 MNHNS, CDR2 SASEGT. The CDR3 loop is CASRVWTGNTEAFF. The CDR3 region has the DNA TGTGCCAGCAGGGTGTGGACAGGGAACACTGAAGCTTTCTTT.

Only a few counts were recorded for this clonotype. The chain carries TRBV18 and TRBJ2-4, with D tentatively TRBD2 (7 bases). CDR3 length: 14 residues. Germline V gives CDR1 KGHSH, CDR2 LQKENI. V lost 5 bases and J 7 bases, leaving 15 bases between the germline ends. CDR3 in DNA: TGTGCCAGCTCAGCCGGGGGGCAGGGGAACATTCAGTACTTC. Residues: CASSAGGQGNIQYF.

This clonotype was counted between two and nine times. The J gene is TRBJ2-2, the V gene TRBV9, with D perhaps TRBD2 (5 bases). CDR3 length equals 15 residues. Germline V gene sequence: CDR1 SGDLS, CDR2 YYNGEE. V dropped 3 bases and J dropped 4 bases, with 13 bases sitting between them. CDR3 residues: CASSGGLFITGELFF. As DNA, the CDR3 is TGTGCCAGCAGCGGAGGACTTTTCATCACCGGGGAGCTGTTTTTT.

This chain connects TRBV20-1 to TRBJ2-7, with 12 nucleotides matching TRBD2. Germline CDR1 and CDR2: DFQATT and SNEGSKA (reference sequence). The CDR3 is 16 residues long. V shed 6 bases and J 4 bases; nucleotides not matched to a gene: 13. In DNA form, the CDR3 reads TGCAGTGCCTTCTCTTTGACTAGCGGGAGAGGGTACGAGCAGTACTTC. Translation: CSAFSLTSGRGYEQYF.

This clonotype was counted at least ten times. The rearrangement uses TRBV7-8 and TRBJ2-7; weak D call: TRBD1 (5 bases). The CDR3 sequence is 15 residues long. Between the trimmed V and J ends, which lost 1 base and 3 bases, there was a span of 13 bases. Germline V gene data show CDR1 as SGHVS and CDR2 as FQNEAQ. The CDR3 loop is CASSLDPGQIYEQYF. CDR3 nucleotides: TGTGCCAGCAGCTTAGACCCAGGGCAAATCTACGAGCAGTACTTC.

This clonotype was observed at least ten times. The chain combines TRBV9 with TRBJ2-1; 7 bases match TRBD2. The CDR3 has 15 residues. The germline gives CDR1 SGDLS, CDR2 YYNGEE. J gave up 0 bases and V 3 bases, and 3 bases lay outside the gene matches. CDR3 residues: CASSALADSYNEQFF. CDR3 DNA sequence: TGTGCCAGCAGCGCTCTAGCGGACTCCTACAATGAGCAGTTCTTC.

This clonotype was detected many times. The CDR3 DNA follows: TGTGCCAGCAGCCAACTCGGGACAGGGAATGAAAAACTGTTTTTT. This encodes CASSQLGTGNEKLFF. This chain links TRBV3-1 with TRBJ1-4; TRBD1 agrees at 9 bases. The V and J ends lost 2 bases and 5 bases, in that order; junction bases with no gene match: 3. The CDR3 length is 15 residues. The germline V gene has CDR1 LGHDT and CDR2 YNNKEL (reference sequence).

Note on this clonotype: A read error may be the cause here, since a much bigger clone is one base away. The chain links TRBV24-1 to TRBJ2-5; 8 positions agree with TRBD1. Germline CDR1 is KGHDR and CDR2 is SFDVKD. CDR3 length: 13 amino acids. V gave up 7 bases and J gave up 4 bases; unmatched junction bases: 4. CDR3 bases: TGTGCCACCAGCCCCAGGGGGCGAGAGACCCAGTACTTC. This encodes CATSPRGRETQYF.

The rearrangement links TRBV19 to TRBJ2-2, with D possibly being TRBD2 (5 bases). Looked up from germline, CDR1 is LNHDA and CDR2 is SQIVND (reference sequence). The CDR3 has 14 residues. V shed 10 bases and J shed 5 bases, with 17 bases lying between them. The CDR3 loop reads CATSLTSYTGELFF. The CDR3 coding sequence is TGTGCCACCTCTCTTACTAGTTATACCGGGGAGCTGTTTTTT.

This clonotype was counted ten times or more. The chain is built from TRBV27 and TRBJ2-7; 7 bases are shared with TRBD2. Germline V gives CDR1 MNHEY, CDR2 SMNVEV (reference sequence). The CDR3 has 17 amino acids. Losses at the gene ends were 2 bases for V and 2 bases for J; bases not matched to a gene: 12. CDR3 coding DNA: TGTGCCAGCAGTTTAAGTAGTGCGGGAGCTCATCCCTACGAGCAGTACTTC. Its translation is CASSLSSAGAHPYEQYF.

This clonotype was seen many times. The chain employs TRBV3-1 and TRBJ1-2; D unclear. The germline V and J ends were trimmed by 0 bases and 5 bases, with 13 bases remaining between them. This CDR3 region has 15 residues. Germline V CDR1 and CDR2: LGHDT, YNNKEL (reference sequence). The CDR3 here is CASSQDGRFGYGYTF. The CDR3 DNA reads as TGTGCCAGCAGCCAAGATGGAAGGTTCGGTTATGGCTACACCTTC.

The table lists this clonotype with many counts. J is TRBJ1-1 and V is TRBV7-9; a possible D gene is TRBD1 (5 bases). The germline CDR1 and CDR2 sequences are SEHNR and FQNEAQ (reference sequence). This CDR3 is 16 amino acids long. V was pared by 4 bases and J by 4 bases, with 19 bases between. The CDR3 loop is CASSSTGVKESTEAFF. CDR3 nucleotides: TGTGCCAGCAGCTCCACGGGGGTCAAGGAGAGCACTGAAGCTTTCTTT.

This clonotype was seen a few times. V usage is TRBV6-2 or TRBV6-3 and J usage is TRBJ2-2; 12 bases are a match to TRBD2. From germline, CDR1 is MNHEY and CDR2 SVGEGT. V lost 2 bases to trimming and J lost 7 bases; unmatched junction nucleotides: 8. The CDR3 runs 17 residues. Here the CDR3 reads CASSYLLAGGRGGELFF. DNA of the CDR3: TGTGCCAGCAGTTACCTCCTAGCGGGAGGGCGCGGCGGGGAGCTGTTTTTT.

This clonotype has ten or more counts. The CDR3: CATRVPGGEQYF. As DNA, the CDR3 is TGTGCCACCAGAGTCCCAGGGGGCGAGCAGTACTTC. The chain uses TRBV6-1 and TRBJ2-7; 7 bases are a match to TRBD1. V lost 10 bases to trimming and J lost 6 bases; unmatched junction nucleotides: 9. Looked up from germline, CDR1 is MNHNS and CDR2 is SASEGT. CDR3 length: 12 amino acids.

Many counts were recorded for this clonotype. This chain joins TRBV3-1 and TRBJ2-1; 9 bases match TRBD1. There are 14 residues in the CDR3. Germline-derived CDR1 and CDR2 are LGHDT and YNNKEL (reference sequence). V was clipped by 8 bases and J by 7 bases; unmatched bases: 9. DNA for the CDR3: TGTGCCAGCGCCGGGACAGGGAAACCGAATGAGCAGTTCTTC. Translation gives CASAGTGKPNEQFF.

This clonotype was counted between two and nine times. The chain carries TRBV27 and TRBJ1-2; the D gene is possibly TRBD1 (5 bases). Trimming removed 0 bases at V and 5 bases at J, with 7 bases between. Germline CDR1 and CDR2: MNHEY and SMNVEV (reference sequence). The CDR3 consists of 13 residues. The CDR3 loop reads CASSLSGAYGYTF. CDR3 nucleotides: TGTGCCAGCAGTTTATCTGGGGCGTATGGCTACACCTTC.

The table lists this clonotype with many counts. The chain combines TRBV12-3 or TRBV12-4 with TRBJ2-3, with D possibly TRBD2 on 6 matching bases. Trimming left V 3 bases short and J 4 bases short, with 14 bases between. The CDR3 has 15 amino acids. CDR3 coding DNA: TGTGCCAGCAGTTTCGGGCTAGCGCCTGCAGATACGCAGTATTTT. Translating it yields CASSFGLAPADTQYF.

This clonotype was seen at least ten times. V and J are TRBV5-1 and TRBJ2-7; 8 nucleotides match TRBD1. The J segment lost 5 bases and the V segment lost 4 bases, leaving 8 bases of the junction unmatched. There are 14 residues in the CDR3. From germline, CDR1 is SGHRS and CDR2 YFSETQ. CDR3 DNA: TGCGCCAGCAGCACGGACAGGGATAACCACGAGCAGTACTTC. This sequence encodes CASSTDRDNHEQYF.

The CDR3 coding sequence is TGTGCCAGCACGACGGACAGCTCCTACAATGAGCAGTTCTTC. It encodes CASTTDSSYNEQFF. This rearrangement joins TRBV6-1 to TRBJ2-1, with D perhaps TRBD1 (6 bases). V shed 7 bases and J shed 0 bases, with 10 bases lying between them. CDR1 and CDR2 (germline): MNHNS, SASEGT. CDR3 length equals 14 residues.

The sample holds many counts of this clonotype. V gene TRBV27 combines with J gene TRBJ1-6; D is possibly TRBD1 (5 bases). Germline CDR1 reads MNHEY; CDR2 reads SMNVEV (reference sequence). With 5 bases removed from V and 6 bases from J, the gap between germline ends came to 17 bases. This CDR3 has 16 residues. Written as DNA, the CDR3 is TGTGCCAGCAGTCCAACCGCCCCGGGGGTTAATTCACCCCTCCACTTT. It is translated as CASSPTAPGVNSPLHF.

This clonotype appeared many times. The genes are TRBV12-3 or TRBV12-4 and TRBJ2-1, with 9 bases fitting TRBD1. V gave up 5 bases and J gave up 8 bases; unmatched junction bases: 10. The CDR3 extends over 15 amino acids. In DNA form, the CDR3 reads TGTGCCAGCAGTGGGGCCACAGGGGGCCGTGATGAGCAGTTCTTC. Its translation: CASSGATGGRDEQFF.

This clonotype was observed at least ten times. The chain is built from TRBV20-1 and TRBJ1-1, with TRBD1 matching over 7 bases. This CDR3 has 14 residues. The V gene's germline CDR1 is DFQATT and CDR2 SNEGSKA (reference sequence). V lost 5 bases, J lost 1 base, and 7 bases stayed unmatched. CDR3 bases: TGCAGTGCTCTGGACAGGCCCTCGAACACTGAAGCTTTCTTT. Protein sequence: CSALDRPSNTEAFF.

This clonotype has at least ten counts. This rearrangement joins TRBV5-1 to TRBJ2-7; 10 bases are shared with TRBD2. V shed 4 bases and J 4 bases; nucleotides not matched to a gene: 8. The CDR3 runs to 15 residues. Germline loops: CDR1 SGHRS, CDR2 YFSETQ. CDR3 sequence reads: CASSLEGLAVYEQYF. The CDR3 region has the DNA TGCGCCAGCAGCCTTGAAGGACTAGCGGTATACGAGCAGTACTTC.

This clonotype occurred many times. The rearrangement joins TRBV10-3 to TRBJ2-2; tentative D call: TRBD1 (6 bases). The ends were cut back, 5 bases at V and 7 bases at J, with 8 bases in the middle. There are 12 residues in the CDR3. Germline values: CDR1 ENHRY, CDR2 SYGVKD. The CDR3 loop is CAISHRDGELFF. The DNA for the CDR3 is TGTGCCATCAGTCACAGGGACGGGGAGCTGTTTTTT.

This clonotype was observed a handful of times. The rearrangement links TRBV19 to TRBJ2-7, with unresolved D. There are 13 residues in the CDR3. CDR1 is LNHDA and CDR2 is SQIVND in the germline V gene (reference sequence). The V gene lost 0 bases and the J gene lost 2 bases, with 5 bases spanning the gap. CDR3 nucleotides: TGTGCCAGTAGTATAGACCCAGCCTACGAGCAGTACTTC. Its protein product is CASSIDPAYEQYF.

This clonotype was recorded many times. This rearrangement joins TRBV5-1 to TRBJ1-1; possible D gene TRBD1, 5 bases. The germline gives CDR1 SGHRS, CDR2 YFSETQ. The V end was cut by 3 bases, the J end by 7 bases, with 13 bases between. CDR3 length equals 13 residues. The CDR3 DNA follows: TGCGCCAGCAGCTCGGGACCGCAACTTGAAGCTTTCTTT. This codes for CASSSGPQLEAFF. Full variable domain (outside the CDR3, taken from reference TRBV5-1 and TRBJ1-1): KAGVTQTPRYLIKTRGQQVTLSCSPISGHRSVSWYQQTPGQGLQFLFEYFSETQRNKGNFPGRFSGRQFSNSRSEMNVSTLELGDSALYLCASSSGPQLEAFFGQGTRLTVV.

This clonotype was seen at least ten times. The chain recombines TRBV30 with TRBJ2-7; no reliable D call. The CDR3 totals 13 residues. Germline V CDR1 and CDR2: GTSNPN, SVGIG (reference sequence). The V end lost 5 bases, the J end lost 4 bases, and 15 bases lay between the germline ends. Written as DNA, the CDR3 is TGTGCCTGGGCGCAGGACGGCCCTTACGAGCAGTACTTC. It encodes CAWAQDGPYEQYF.

In DNA, the CDR3 is TGTGCCAGCAGCCAAGATCTCTGGGGGCGAAATTATGATACGCAGTATTTT. Translating gives CASSQDLWGRNYDTQYF. J is TRBJ2-3 and V is TRBV11-3, with D perhaps matching TRBD1 (6 bases). The CDR3 runs to 17 residues. Germline-derived CDR1 and CDR2 are SGHNT and YENEEA. Deletions cut 5 bases from V and 6 bases from J, with 24 bases between.

This clonotype was recorded at least ten times. V is TRBV27 and J is TRBJ1-2, with TRBD1 matching over 7 bases. The CDR3 length is 14 residues. With V trimmed by 5 bases and J by 8 bases, 11 bases remained unmatched. CDR1 is MNHEY and CDR2 is SMNVEV in the germline V gene (reference sequence). Here the CDR3 reads CASSLQGIGWGYTF. CDR3 in DNA: TGTGCCAGCAGTCTACAGGGGATTGGCTGGGGCTACACCTTC.

This clonotype appeared many times. The V and J genes are TRBV5-1 and TRBJ1-5; D is perhaps TRBD1 (5 bases). Trimming stripped 2 bases from V and 3 bases from J, with 12 bases between. CDR3 size: 15 residues. Germline V gene data show CDR1 as SGHRS and CDR2 as YFSETQ. CDR3 DNA sequence: TGCGCCAGCAGCTTAGGAGCGGGACCCAATCAGCCCCAGCATTTT. The encoded protein is CASSLGAGPNQPQHF.

This clonotype was counted only a few times. The gene calls are TRBV6-1 and TRBJ1-4; D remains ambiguous. Germline V CDR1 and CDR2: MNHNS, SASEGT. This CDR3 spans 13 amino acids. The V end was cut by 0 bases, the J end by 8 bases, with 7 bases between. Here the CDR3 DNA reads TGTGCCAGCAGTGAAGCCGAAGCAGAAAAACTGTTTTTT. Translation gives CASSEAEAEKLFF.

This clonotype occurred many times. This sequence joins TRBV10-3 and TRBJ1-5, with 8 bases lining up with TRBD1. With V trimmed by 7 bases and J by 10 bases, 15 bases remained unmatched. The CDR3 is 15 amino acids. Germline V gene sequence: CDR1 ENHRY, CDR2 SYGVKD. CDR3: CAITYPQGARQPQHF. CDR3 nucleotide sequence: TGTGCCATCACCTACCCCCAGGGGGCTCGCCAACCCCAGCATTTT.